The 7 T cell receptor beta chains in this list originate from one sample, sequenced in a study of T cells in Graves' hyperthyroidism and ophthalmopathy. Amplification of TCR beta CDR3 regions used RNA as the template. A set of HTBI primers served as the primers for a first-round RT-PCR of the TCR CDR3. TCRdb reprocessed the multiplex PCR reads via MiXCR and lists one record per CDR3 protein. The table shows around 420,000 distinct CDR3 sequences, with around 14% occurring only once. The specimen sequenced was blood. The receptors were gathered from a woman aged 18 to 35 with Graves' hyperthyroidism.

This clonotype has a count of ten or more. This chain joins TRBV5-1 and TRBJ2-2; 7 positions agree with TRBD2. CDR1 SGHRS and CDR2 YFSETQ come from the germline V gene. This CDR3 has 15 residues. V lost 0 bases to trimming and J lost 5 bases; unmatched junction nucleotides: 4. The CDR3 nucleotides are TGCGCCAGCAGCTTGGTAGGCGGGAGTACCGGGGAGCTGTTTTTT. This codes for CASSLVGGSTGELFF.

This clonotype appeared many times. This chain joins TRBV11-2 and TRBJ1-1, with 7 bases that match TRBD1. The germline V gene has CDR1 SGHAT and CDR2 FQNNGV. The CDR3 is made up of 15 amino acids. V lost 4 bases and J lost 11; bases outside the gene matches: 16. The DNA of the CDR3 is TGTGCCAGCAGCTCCGTACGGGACAGACCATTTGGCGCTTTCTTT. Translating it yields CASSSVRDRPFGAFF.

The J gene is TRBJ2-5, the V gene TRBV7-9; 9 bases fit TRBD2. Looked up from germline, CDR1 is SEHNR and CDR2 is FQNEAQ (reference sequence). CDR3 length equals 16 residues. V lost 4 bases to trimming and J lost 4 bases; unmatched junction nucleotides: 10. The CDR3: CASSSRSLAGRETQYF. In DNA, the CDR3 is TGTGCCAGCAGCTCCAGGTCGCTAGCGGGAAGAGAGACCCAGTACTTC.

The J gene is TRBJ2-7, the V gene TRBV5-1; 11 bases map to TRBD1. Germline V gene data show CDR1 as SGHRS and CDR2 as YFSETQ. V shed 4 bases and J 6 bases; nucleotides not matched to a gene: 9. This CDR3 has 15 amino acids. The CDR3 here is CASSQTGTGGSEQYF. The CDR3 coding sequence is TGCGCCAGCAGCCAAACCGGGACAGGGGGTAGCGAGCAGTACTTC. Filled out from reference TRBV5-1 and TRBJ2-7, the complete variable domain reads KAGVTQTPRYLIKTRGQQVTLSCSPISGHRSVSWYQQTPGQGLQFLFEYFSETQRNKGNFPGRFSGRQFSNSRSEMNVSTLELGDSALYLCASSQTGTGGSEQYFGPGTRLTVT.

V usage is TRBV24-1 and J usage is TRBJ2-5; TRBD1 might be the D (5 bases). The CDR3 is 14 residues long. The V gene's germline CDR1 is KGHDR and CDR2 SFDVKD. V shed 7 bases and J shed 0 bases, with 11 bases lying between them. The DNA of the CDR3 is TGTGCCACCAGCGCTGGGGCGAACCAAGAGACCCAGTACTTC. This gives the protein CATSAGANQETQYF.

The sample holds a few counts of this clonotype. The V call is TRBV18, the J call TRBJ2-7, with D possibly matching TRBD2 (6 bases). Per the germline V gene, CDR1 is KGHSH and CDR2 is LQKENI. Trimming took 5 bases from V and 1 from J, leaving 9 bases between them. The CDR3 contains 13 residues. This CDR3 reads CASSWDWSYEQYF. CDR3 nucleotide sequence: TGTGCCAGCTCATGGGACTGGTCCTACGAGCAGTACTTC.

This clonotype was counted many times. V is TRBV7-2 and J is TRBJ1-4; the D gene is possibly TRBD1 (5 bases). The CDR3 covers 16 residues. Germline V gene lookup returns CDR1 SGHTA and CDR2 FQGNSA. Between the trimmed V and J ends, which lost 0 bases and 7 bases, there was a span of 15 bases. Written as DNA, the CDR3 is TGTGCCAGCAGCTTAGCTTTCCATGACAGCCTTGAAAAACTGTTTTTT. Translated: CASSLAFHDSLEKLFF.